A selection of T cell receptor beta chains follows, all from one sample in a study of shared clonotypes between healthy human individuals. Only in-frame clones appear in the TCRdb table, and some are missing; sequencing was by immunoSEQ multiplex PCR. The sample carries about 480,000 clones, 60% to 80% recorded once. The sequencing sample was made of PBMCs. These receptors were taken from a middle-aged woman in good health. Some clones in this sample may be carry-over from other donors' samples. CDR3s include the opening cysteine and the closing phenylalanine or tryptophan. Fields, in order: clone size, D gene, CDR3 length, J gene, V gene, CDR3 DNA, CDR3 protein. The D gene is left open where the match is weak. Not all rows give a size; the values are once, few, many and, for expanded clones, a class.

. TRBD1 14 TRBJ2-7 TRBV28 TGTGCCAGCAGTTTATCAGGGGGTATCTACGAGCAGTACTTC CASSLSGGIYEQYF
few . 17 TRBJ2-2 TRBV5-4 TGTGCCAGCAGCTTGTTAGGAGGGGGCGGTGGCACCGGGGAGCTGTTTTTT CASSLLGGGGGTGELFF
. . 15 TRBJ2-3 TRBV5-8 TGTGCCAGCAGCTTGTATGGGGGCCTCACAGATACGCAGTATTTT CASSLYGGLTDTQYF
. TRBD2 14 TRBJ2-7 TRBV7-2 TGTGCCAGCAGCTTAATCCTAGCGGGAGACGAGCAGTACTTC CASSLILAGDEQYF
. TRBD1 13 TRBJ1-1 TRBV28 TGTGCCAGCAGTTTGGGGGACAGGGGGACAGCTTTCTTT CASSLGDRGTAFF
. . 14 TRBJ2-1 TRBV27 TGTGCCAGCAGTTTCTTCGCGGCCTACAATGAGCAGTTCTTC CASSFFAAYNEQFF
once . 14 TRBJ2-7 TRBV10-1 TGCGCCAGCAGCCGGGACCAAAGGACCTACGAGCAGTACTTC CASSRDQRTYEQYF
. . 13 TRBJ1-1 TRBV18 TGTGCCAGTCTCGAGGGGATGAACACTGAAGCTTTCTTT CASLEGMNTEAFF
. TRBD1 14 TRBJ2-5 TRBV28 TGTGCCAGCAGTCCGACGACAGGGGAAGAGACCCAGTACTTC CASSPTTGEETQYF
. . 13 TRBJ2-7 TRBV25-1 TGTGCCAGCCAGGGAGTGAGCTCCTACGAGCAGTACTTC CASQGVSSYEQYF
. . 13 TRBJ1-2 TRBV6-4 TGTGCCAGCAGTGCGGGACATACCTATGGCTACACCTTC CASSAGHTYGYTF
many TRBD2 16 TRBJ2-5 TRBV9 TGTGCCAGCAGCGTACTAGCGGGAGGGCTTCAAGAGACCCAGTACTTC CASSVLAGGLQETQYF
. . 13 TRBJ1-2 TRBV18 TGTGCCAGCTCACCATCGGGGGACTATGGCTACACCTTC CASSPSGDYGYTF
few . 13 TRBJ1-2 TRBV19 TGTGCCAGTAGCCCGGACAGAAACTATGGCTACACCTTC CASSPDRNYGYTF
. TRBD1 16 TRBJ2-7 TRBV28 TGTGCCAGCAGTTTTGTTGCCGGACAGGGGTTGAACGAGCAGTACTTC CASSFVAGQGLNEQYF
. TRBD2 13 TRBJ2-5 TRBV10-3 TGTGCCATCAGCTCAGCGGGAGGGGAGACCCAGTACTTC CAISSAGGETQYF
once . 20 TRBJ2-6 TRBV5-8 TGTGCCAGCTGGGGGAGACGGACGGGACGACCCTTTTCTGGGGCCAACGTCCTGACTTTC CASWGRRTGRPFSGANVLTF
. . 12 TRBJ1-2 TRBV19 TGTGCCAGTAGCCACCGGGGTAATGGCTACACCTTC CASSHRGNGYTF
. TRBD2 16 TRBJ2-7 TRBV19 TGTGCCAGTAGTATATGGACTAGCGGAAACCTCTACGAGCAGTACTTC CASSIWTSGNLYEQYF
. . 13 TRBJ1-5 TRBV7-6 TGTGCCAGCAGCTTGGGTGGCGATCAGCCCCAGCATTTT CASSLGGDQPQHF
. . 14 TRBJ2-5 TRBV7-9 TGTGCCAGCAGACCAAAGGGGCCCCAAGAGACCCAGTACTTC CASRPKGPQETQYF
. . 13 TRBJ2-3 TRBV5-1 TGCGCCAGCAGCTGGACAGCCGGTGATACGCAGTATTTT CASSWTAGDTQYF
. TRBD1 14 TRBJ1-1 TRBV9 TGTGCCAGCAGCGGAACAGGGGGAAACACTGAAGCTTTCTTT CASSGTGGNTEAFF
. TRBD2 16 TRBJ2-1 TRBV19 TGTGCCAGTAGTGCCCGACTAGCGATCTCCTACAATGAGCAGTTCTTC CASSARLAISYNEQFF
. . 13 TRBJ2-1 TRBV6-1 TGTGCCAGCACGCCGAGGGAATACAATGAGCAGTTCTTC CASTPREYNEQFF
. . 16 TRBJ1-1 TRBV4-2 TGTGCCAGCAGCCAAGATTTGGCCAGGGTGGACACTGAAGCTTTCTTT CASSQDLARVDTEAFF
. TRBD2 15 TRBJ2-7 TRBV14 TGTGCCAGCAGCCAAGTCGAGCGGGAGGTCAACGAGCAGTACTTC CASSQVEREVNEQYF
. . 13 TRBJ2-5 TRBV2 TGTGCCAGCACCGGACAGCTACAAGAGACCCAGTACTTC CASTGQLQETQYF
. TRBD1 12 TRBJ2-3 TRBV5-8 TGTGCCAGCAGCTCTTTTGGACAGGGTCAGTATTTT CASSSFGQGQYF
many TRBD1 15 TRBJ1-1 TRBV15 TGTGCCACCAGCAGAGGGACAGGGTATTTCACTGAAGCTTTCTTT CATSRGTGYFTEAFF
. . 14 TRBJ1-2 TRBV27 TGTGCCAGCAGCCCCGACCCGCCGGACTATGGCTACACCTTC CASSPDPPDYGYTF
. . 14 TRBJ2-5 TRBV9 TGTGCCAGCAGCCCGCTTTTGCTAGGAGAGACCCAGTACTTC CASSPLLLGETQYF
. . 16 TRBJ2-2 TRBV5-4 TGTGCCAGCAGCCTCGGGAAGAGCCTTAACACCGGGGAGCTGTTTTTT CASSLGKSLNTGELFF
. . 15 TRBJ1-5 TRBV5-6 TGTGCCAGCAGCCGGGGACCCGGGGACGCACAGCCCCAGCATTTT CASSRGPGDAQPQHF
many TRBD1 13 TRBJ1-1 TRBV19 TGTGCCAGTAGTATCGGGACAGTCCCCCGAGCTTTCTTT CASSIGTVPRAFF
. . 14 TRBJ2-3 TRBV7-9 TGTGCCAGCAGCGTCGCAGGGAGCACAGATACGCAGTATTTT CASSVAGSTDTQYF
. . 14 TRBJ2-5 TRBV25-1 TGTGCCAGCAGTGAACTCGACTCCCTGGGGACCCAGTACTTC CASSELDSLGTQYF
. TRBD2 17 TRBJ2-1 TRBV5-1 TGCGCCAGCAGCTTGGGCCCTAGCGGGATGTCCTACAATGAGCAGTTCTTC CASSLGPSGMSYNEQFF
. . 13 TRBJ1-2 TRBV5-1 TGCGCCAGCAGTCGGGACGGCAACTATGGCTACACCTTC CASSRDGNYGYTF
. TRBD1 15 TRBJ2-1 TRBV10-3 TGTGCCATCAGTGAGTCAAACAGGGGGTGGGATGAGCAGTTCTTC CAISESNRGWDEQFF
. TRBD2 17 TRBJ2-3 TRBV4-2 TGTGCCAGCAGCCAAATTACTAGCGGGAGTGGGACAGATACGCAGTATTTT CASSQITSGSGTDTQYF
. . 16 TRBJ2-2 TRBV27 TGTGCCAGCAGTTTGGAGGGTGGGCGAAACACCGGGGAGCTGTTTTTT CASSLEGGRNTGELFF
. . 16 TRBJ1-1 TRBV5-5 TGTGCCAGCAGCTGGGGCGGTGGAAGGTGGGGCACTGAAGCTTTCTTT CASSWGGGRWGTEAFF
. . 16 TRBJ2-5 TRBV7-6 TGTGCCAGCAGCTTAGTCCCCGACATGGTACAAGAGACCCAGTACTTC CASSLVPDMVQETQYF
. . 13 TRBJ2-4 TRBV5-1 TGCGCCAGCAGCTTACAGGCCGAGAGGGTTCAGTACTTC CASSLQAERVQYF